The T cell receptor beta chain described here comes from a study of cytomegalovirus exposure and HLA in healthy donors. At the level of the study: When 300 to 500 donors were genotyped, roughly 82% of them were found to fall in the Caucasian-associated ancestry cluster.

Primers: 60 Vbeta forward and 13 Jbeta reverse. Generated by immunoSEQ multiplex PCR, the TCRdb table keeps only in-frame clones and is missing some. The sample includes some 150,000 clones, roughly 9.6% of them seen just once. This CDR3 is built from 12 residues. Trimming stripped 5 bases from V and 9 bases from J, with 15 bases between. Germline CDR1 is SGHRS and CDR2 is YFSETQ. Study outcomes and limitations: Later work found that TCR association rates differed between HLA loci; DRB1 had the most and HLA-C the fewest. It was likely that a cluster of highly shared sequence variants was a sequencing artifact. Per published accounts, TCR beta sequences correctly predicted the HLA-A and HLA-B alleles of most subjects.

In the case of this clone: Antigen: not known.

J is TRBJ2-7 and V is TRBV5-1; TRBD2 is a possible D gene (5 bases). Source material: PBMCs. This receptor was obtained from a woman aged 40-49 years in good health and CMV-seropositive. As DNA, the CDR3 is TGCGCCAGCAGATTAGAGGGAATCGGGCAGTACTTC. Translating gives CASRLEGIGQYF.